The present entry profiles one T cell receptor beta chain with its context. This sample is drawn from a study of T cell changes during pregnancy in multiple sclerosis. Only in-frame clones appear in the TCRdb table, and some are missing; sequencing was by immunoSEQ multiplex PCR. The table lists just under 45,000 clones, 95% to 97% of them singletons, with about 0.92% in the top ten. CDR3 size: 11 residues. The ends were cut back, 6 bases at V and 5 bases at J, with 7 bases in the middle. CDR1 is LNHNV and CDR2 is YYDKDF in the germline V gene (reference sequence). The origin of this receptor is a female donor with multiple sclerosis, enrolled in a pregnancy study. Sequencing used peripheral blood, obtained in the second trimester of pregnancy. The chain recombines TRBV15 with TRBJ2-5; D possibly corresponds to TRBD1 (5 bases). CDR3 sequence (DNA): TGTGCCACCAGACAGGCCGAGACCCAGTACTTC. Amino acid sequence: CATRQAETQYF.